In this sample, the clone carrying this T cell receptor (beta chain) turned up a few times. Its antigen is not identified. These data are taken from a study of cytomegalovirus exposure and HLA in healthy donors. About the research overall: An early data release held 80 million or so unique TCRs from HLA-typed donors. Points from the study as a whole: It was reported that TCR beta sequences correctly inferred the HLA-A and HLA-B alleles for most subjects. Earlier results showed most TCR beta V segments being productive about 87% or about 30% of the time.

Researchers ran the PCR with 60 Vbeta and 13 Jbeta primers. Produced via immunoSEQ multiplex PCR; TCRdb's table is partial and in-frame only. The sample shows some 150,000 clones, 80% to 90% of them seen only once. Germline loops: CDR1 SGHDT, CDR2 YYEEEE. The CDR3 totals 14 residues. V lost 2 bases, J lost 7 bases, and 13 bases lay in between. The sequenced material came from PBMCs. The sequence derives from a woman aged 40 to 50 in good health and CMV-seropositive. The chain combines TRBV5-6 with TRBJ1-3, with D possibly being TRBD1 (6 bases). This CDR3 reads CASSFPGEWNTIYF. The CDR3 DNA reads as TGTGCCAGCAGCTTCCCAGGGGAGTGGAACACCATATATTTT. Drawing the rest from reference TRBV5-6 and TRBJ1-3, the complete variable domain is DAGVTQSPTHLIKTRGQQVTLRCSPKSGHDTVSWYQQALGQGPQFIFQYYEEEERQRGNFPDRFSGHQFPNYSSELNVNALLLGDSALYLCASSFPGEWNTIYFGEGSWLTVV.